One T cell receptor beta chain is described in this entry. What it recognizes is unknown. TCRdb fed the 5' RACE reads into MiXCR, producing one record per CDR3 protein. Found here are 140,000 or so distinct CDR3 sequences, 11% to 15% of them singletons; the top ten hold around 30%. The germline V gene encodes CDR1 SGHNT and CDR2 YYREEE (reference sequence). The CDR3 totals 15 residues. V was clipped by 3 bases and J by 4 bases; unmatched bases: 0. This sample was taken from a study of T-cell memory formation after mild COVID-19. Regarding the study as a whole: Confirmation was lacking for SARS-CoV-2 specificity of second-wave clones that peaked on day 37. Researchers report contracting CD4+ clones mostly in CM and EM, with CD8+ clones in EMRA. While clones contracting from day 15 to 85 were balanced between CD4 and CD8, later expanders leaned CD4+.

This clonotype originated in an adult woman who had mild COVID-19 (a few samples of this study predate the infection). Cell type and time point are not known. What was sequenced was PBMCs or a T cell subset sorted from them (not recorded which). The chain employs TRBV5-4 and TRBJ2-3; the match to TRBD2 covers 15 bases. This CDR3 is CASSWTSGGADTQYF. CDR3 coding DNA: TGTGCCAGCAGCTGGACTAGCGGGGGGGCAGATACGCAGTATTTT.